This TCR beta chain was obtained from a study of shared clonotypes between healthy human individuals. Using immunoSEQ multiplex PCR, the repertoire was profiled, and TCRdb retains in-frame clones only, with some absent. The table shows about a million clones, with approximately 75% occurring only once. The source material was memory CD4+ T cells from PBMCs. The subset denotes: CD45RA-negative fraction. The TCR was taken from a man younger than 35 in good health. Some clones in this sample may be carry-over from other donors' samples.

CDR3 region: CAWRGQGTQYF. CDR3 nucleotide sequence: TGTGCCTGGCGGGGGCAGGGTACGCAGTATTTT. The V and J genes are TRBV30 and TRBJ2-3; D assignment may be TRBD1 or TRBD2 (6 bases each). Trimming cost V 5 bases and J 8 bases, with 11 bases left between them. Germline lookup yields CDR1 GTSNPN and CDR2 SVGIG (reference sequence). The CDR3 spans 11 residues.